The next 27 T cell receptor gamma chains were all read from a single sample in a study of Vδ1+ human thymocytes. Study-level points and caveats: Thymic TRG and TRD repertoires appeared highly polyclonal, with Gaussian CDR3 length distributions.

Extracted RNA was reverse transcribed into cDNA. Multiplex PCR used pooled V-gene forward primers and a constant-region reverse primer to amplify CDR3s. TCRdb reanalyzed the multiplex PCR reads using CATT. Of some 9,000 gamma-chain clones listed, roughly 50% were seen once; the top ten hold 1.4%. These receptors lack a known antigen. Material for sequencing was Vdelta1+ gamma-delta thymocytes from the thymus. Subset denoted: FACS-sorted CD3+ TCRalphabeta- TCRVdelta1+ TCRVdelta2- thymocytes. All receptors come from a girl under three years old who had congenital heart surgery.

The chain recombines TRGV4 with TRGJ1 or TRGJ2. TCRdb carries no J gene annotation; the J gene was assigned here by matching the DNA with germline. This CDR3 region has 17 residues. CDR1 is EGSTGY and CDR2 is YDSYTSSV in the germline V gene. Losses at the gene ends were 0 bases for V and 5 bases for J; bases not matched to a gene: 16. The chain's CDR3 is CATWDGPSMLTNYKKLF. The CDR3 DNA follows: TGTGCCACCTGGGATGGGCCGAGTATGCTAACTAATTATAAGAAACTCTTT.

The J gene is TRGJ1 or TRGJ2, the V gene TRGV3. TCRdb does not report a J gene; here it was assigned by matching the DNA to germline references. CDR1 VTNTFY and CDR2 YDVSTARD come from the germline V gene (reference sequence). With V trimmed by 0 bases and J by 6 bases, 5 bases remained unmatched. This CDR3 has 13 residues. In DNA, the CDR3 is TGTGCCACCTGGGACAGGCTTCCTTATAAGAAACTCTTT. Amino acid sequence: CATWDRLPYKKLF.

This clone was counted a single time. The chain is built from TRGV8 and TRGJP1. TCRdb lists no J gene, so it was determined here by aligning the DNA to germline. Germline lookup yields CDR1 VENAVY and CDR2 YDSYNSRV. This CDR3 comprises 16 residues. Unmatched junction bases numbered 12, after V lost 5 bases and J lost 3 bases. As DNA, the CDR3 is TGTGCCACCTGGGCCCTGCCTTGGGCCACTGGTTGGTTCAAGATATTT. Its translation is CATWALPWATGWFKIF.

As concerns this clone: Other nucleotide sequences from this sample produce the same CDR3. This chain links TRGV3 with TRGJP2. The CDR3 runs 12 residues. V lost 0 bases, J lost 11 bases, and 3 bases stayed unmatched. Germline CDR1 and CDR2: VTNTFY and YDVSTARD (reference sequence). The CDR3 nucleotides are TGTGCCACCTGGGACAGGCGGTGGATCAAGACGTTT. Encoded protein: CATWDRRWIKTF.

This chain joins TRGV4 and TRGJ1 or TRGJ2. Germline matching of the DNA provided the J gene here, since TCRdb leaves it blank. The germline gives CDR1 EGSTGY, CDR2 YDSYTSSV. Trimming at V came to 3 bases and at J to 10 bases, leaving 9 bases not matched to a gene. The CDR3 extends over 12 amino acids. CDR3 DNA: TGTGCCACCTGGGATCGGGTTGTAAAGAAACTCTTT. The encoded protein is CATWDRVVKKLF.

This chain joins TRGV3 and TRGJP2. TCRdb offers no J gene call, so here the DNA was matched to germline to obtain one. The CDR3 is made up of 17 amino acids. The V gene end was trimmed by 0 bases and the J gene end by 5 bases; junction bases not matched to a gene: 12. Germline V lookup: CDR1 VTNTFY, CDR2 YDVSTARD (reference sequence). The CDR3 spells CATWDRPGFDSDWIKTF. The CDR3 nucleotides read TGTGCCACCTGGGACAGGCCGGGGTTTGACAGTGATTGGATCAAGACGTTT.

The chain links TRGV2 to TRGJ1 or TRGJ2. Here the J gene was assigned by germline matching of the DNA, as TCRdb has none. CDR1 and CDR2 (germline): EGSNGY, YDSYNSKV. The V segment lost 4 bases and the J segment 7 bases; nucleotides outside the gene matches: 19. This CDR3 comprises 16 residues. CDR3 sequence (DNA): TGTGCCACCTGGGAGGAGCCCCCGTCCGGAGTGTATAAGAAACTCTTT. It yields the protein CATWEEPPSGVYKKLF.

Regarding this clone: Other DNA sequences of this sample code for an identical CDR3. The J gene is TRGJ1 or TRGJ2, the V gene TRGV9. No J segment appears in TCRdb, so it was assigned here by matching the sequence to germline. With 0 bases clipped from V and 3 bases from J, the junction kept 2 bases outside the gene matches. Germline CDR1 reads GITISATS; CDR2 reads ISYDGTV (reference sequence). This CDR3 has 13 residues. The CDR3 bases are TGTGCCTTGTGGGAGGTGTCTTATTATAAGAAACTCTTT. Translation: CALWEVSYYKKLF.

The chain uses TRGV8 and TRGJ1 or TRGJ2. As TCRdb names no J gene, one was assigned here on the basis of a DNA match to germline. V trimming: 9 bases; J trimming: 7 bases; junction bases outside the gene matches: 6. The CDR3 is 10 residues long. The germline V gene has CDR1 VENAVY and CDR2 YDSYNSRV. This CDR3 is CATKRYKKLF. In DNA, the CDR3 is TGTGCCACCAAGCGGTATAAGAAACTCTTT.

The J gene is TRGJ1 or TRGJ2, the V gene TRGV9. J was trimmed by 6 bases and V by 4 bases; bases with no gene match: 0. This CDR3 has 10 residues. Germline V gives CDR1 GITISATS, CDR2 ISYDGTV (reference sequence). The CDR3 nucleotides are TGTGCCTTGTGGGATTATAAGAAACTCTTT. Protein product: CALWDYKKLF.

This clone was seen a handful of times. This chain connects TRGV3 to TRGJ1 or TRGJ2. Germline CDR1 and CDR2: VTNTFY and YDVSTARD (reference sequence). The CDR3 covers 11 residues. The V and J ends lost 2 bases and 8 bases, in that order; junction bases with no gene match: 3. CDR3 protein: CATWDTHKKLF. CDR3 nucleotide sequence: TGTGCCACCTGGGACACCCATAAGAAACTCTTT.

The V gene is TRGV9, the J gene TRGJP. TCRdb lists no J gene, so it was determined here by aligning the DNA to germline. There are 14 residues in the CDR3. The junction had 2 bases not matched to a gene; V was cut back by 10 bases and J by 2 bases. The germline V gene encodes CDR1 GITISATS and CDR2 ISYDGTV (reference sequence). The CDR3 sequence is CALWQELGKKIKVF. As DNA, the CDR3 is TGTGCCTTATGGCAAGAGTTGGGCAAAAAAATCAAGGTATTT.

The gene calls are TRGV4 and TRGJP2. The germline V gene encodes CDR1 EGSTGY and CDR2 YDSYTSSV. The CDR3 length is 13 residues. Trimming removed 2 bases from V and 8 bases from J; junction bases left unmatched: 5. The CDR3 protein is CATWDEEDWIKTF. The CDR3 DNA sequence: TGTGCCACCTGGGATGAAGAGGATTGGATCAAGACGTTT.

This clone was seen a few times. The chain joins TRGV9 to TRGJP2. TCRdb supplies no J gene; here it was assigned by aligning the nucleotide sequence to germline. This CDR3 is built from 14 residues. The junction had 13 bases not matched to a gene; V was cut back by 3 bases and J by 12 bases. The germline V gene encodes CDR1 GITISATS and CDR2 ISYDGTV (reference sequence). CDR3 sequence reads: CALWEPLGAGIKTF. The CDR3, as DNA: TGTGCCTTGTGGGAGCCCCTTGGGGCAGGGATCAAGACGTTT.

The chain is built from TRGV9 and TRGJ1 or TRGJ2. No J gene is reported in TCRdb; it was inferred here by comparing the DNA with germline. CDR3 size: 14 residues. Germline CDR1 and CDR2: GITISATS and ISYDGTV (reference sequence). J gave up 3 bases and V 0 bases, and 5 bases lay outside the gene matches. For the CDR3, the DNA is TGTGCCTTGTGGGAGGTGCTAGGTTATTATAAGAAACTCTTT. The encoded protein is CALWEVLGYYKKLF.

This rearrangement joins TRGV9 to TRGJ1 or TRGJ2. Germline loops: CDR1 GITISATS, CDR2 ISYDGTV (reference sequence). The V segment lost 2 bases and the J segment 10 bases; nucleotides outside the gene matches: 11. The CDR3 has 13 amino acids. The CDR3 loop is CALWEDLRPKKLF. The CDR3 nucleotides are TGTGCCTTGTGGGAGGACCTCCGACCCAAGAAACTCTTT.

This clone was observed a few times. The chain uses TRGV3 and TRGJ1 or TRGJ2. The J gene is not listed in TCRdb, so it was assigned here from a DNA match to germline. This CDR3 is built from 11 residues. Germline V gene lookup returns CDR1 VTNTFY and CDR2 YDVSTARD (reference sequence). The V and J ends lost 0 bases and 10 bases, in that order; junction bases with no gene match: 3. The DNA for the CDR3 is TGTGCCACCTGGGACAGGCAAAAGAAACTCTTT. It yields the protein CATWDRQKKLF.

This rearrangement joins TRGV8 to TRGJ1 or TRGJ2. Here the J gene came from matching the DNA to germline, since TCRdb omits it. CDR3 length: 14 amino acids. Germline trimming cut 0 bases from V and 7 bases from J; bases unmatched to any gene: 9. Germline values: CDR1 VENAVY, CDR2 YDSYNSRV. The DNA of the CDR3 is TGTGCCACCTGGGATAGGGGCCCACGGTATAAGAAACTCTTT. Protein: CATWDRGPRYKKLF.

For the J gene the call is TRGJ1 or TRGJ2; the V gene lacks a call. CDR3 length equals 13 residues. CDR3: CASWDRHYYKKLF. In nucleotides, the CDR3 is TGTGCCTCCTGGGACCGCCATTATTATAAGAAACTCTTT.

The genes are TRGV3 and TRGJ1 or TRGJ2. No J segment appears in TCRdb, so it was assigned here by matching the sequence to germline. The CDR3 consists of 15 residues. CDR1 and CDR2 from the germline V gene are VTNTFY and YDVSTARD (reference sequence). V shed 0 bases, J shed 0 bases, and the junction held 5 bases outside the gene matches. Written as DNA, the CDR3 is TGTGCCACCTGGGACAGGCCCCGGAATTATTATAAGAAACTCTTT. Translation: CATWDRPRNYYKKLF.

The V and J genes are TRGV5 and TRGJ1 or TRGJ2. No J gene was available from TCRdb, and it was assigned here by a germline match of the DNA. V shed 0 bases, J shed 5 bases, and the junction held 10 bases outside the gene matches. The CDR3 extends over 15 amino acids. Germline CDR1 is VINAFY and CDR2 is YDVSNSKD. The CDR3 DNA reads TGTGCCACCTGGGACAGGCCACACAGGAATTATAAGAAACTCTTT. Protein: CATWDRPHRNYKKLF.

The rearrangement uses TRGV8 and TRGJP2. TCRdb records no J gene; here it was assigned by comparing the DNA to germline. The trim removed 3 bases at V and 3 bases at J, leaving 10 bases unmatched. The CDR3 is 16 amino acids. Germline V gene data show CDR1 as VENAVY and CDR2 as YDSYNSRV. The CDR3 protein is CATWDLGLRSDWIKTF. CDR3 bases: TGTGCCACCTGGGATCTTGGTCTCCGTAGTGATTGGATCAAGACGTTT.

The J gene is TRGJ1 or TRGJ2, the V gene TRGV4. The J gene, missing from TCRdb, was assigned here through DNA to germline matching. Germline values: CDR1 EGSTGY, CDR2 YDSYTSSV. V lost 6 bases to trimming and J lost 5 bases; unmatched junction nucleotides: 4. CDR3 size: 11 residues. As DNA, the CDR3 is TGTGCCACCTGGAAACATTATAAGAAACTCTTT. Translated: CATWKHYKKLF.

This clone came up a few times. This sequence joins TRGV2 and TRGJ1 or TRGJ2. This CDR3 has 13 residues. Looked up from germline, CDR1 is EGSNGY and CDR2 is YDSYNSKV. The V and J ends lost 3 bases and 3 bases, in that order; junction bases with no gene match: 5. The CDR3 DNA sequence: TGTGCCACCTGGGACACCTCTTATTATAAGAAACTCTTT. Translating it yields CATWDTSYYKKLF.

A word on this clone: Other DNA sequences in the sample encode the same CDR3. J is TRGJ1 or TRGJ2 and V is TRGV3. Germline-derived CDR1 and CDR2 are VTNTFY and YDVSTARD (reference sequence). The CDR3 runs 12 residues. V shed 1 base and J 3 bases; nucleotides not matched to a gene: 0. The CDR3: CATWDSYYKKLF. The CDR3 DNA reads TGTGCCACCTGGGACAGTTATTATAAGAAACTCTTT.

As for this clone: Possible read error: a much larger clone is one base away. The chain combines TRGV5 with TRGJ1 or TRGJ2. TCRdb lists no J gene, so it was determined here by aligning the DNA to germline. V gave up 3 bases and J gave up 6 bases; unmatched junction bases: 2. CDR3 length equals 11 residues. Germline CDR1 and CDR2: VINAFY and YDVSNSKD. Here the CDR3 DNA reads TGTGCCACCTGGGACGTTTATAAGAAACTCTTT. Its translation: CATWDVYKKLF.

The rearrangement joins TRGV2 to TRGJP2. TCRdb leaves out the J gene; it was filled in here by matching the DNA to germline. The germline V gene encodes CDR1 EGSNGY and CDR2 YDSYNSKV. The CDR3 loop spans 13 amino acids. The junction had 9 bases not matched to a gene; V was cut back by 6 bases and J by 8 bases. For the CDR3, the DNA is TGTGCCACCTGGACGGGCCGAGATTGGATCAAGACGTTT. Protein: CATWTGRDWIKTF.